This entry concerns a single T cell receptor (beta chain). Its antigen is as yet unknown. Sequencing was performed with immunoSEQ multiplex PCR; in TCRdb, only in-frame clones are kept and a portion is missing. This table has about 670,000 clones, around 72% appearing once. Subsets obtained from CD4+ cells comprised CD45RA+ naive and CD45RA-negative memory cells. V shed 5 bases and J shed 5 bases, with 13 bases lying between them. CDR1 is MNHEY and CDR2 is SMNVEV in the germline V gene (reference sequence). This CDR3 contains 13 residues. The sample belongs to a study of shared clonotypes between healthy human individuals. Study at large: A couple of women and a few men aged 18 to 49 served as donors.

Study-wide findings and caveats: Richness estimates generally favored naive over memory subsets. The study's rarefaction showed incomplete sorted-subset sequencing despite large depth.

Sequencing input: memory CD4+ T cells sorted from blood. Subset denoted: CD45RA-negative fraction. This TCR was sampled from a young woman in good health. The V call is TRBV27, the J call TRBJ2-7; no reliable D call. CDR3 sequence (DNA): TGTGCCAGCAGTCCAAATGGGTACCACGAGCAGTACTTC. Protein: CASSPNGYHEQYF.